What follows are 21 T cell receptor beta chains derived from one specimen sequenced in a study of shared clonotypes between healthy human individuals (TCRdb year 2020). Libraries were made using the immunoSEQ multiplex PCR assay. TCRdb mirrors the immuneACCESS table, restricted to in-frame sequences. Some clones are absent from its copies; in checked studies, under half trace to an unresolved V gene, and the reason for the others is unknown. Recorded for this sample are roughly 1 million clones; around 74% of them occurred a single time. Of the sample, approximately 1.3% is held by the ten largest clones. Input material: memory CD4+ T cells sorted from blood. The intended sense of this specimen's cell subset or site label: CD45RA-negative fraction. The receptor set was obtained from a man between 18 and 29 years old in good health.

The table lists this clone with a count of one. The genes are TRBV7-2 and TRBJ1-5; tentatively, D is TRBD1 (6 bases). The CDR3 has 14 residues. Per the germline V gene, CDR1 is SGHTA and CDR2 is FQGNSA. V was trimmed by 1 base and J by 6 bases, leaving 10 bases between them. The CDR3 DNA is TGTGCCAGCAGCTTAGGCAGGGGATCTCAGCCCCAGCATTTT. Residues: CASSLGRGSQPQHF.

V and J are TRBV10-3 and TRBJ2-7; D possibly corresponds to TRBD2 (5 bases). This CDR3 has 14 residues. Germline V gene data show CDR1 as ENHRY and CDR2 as SYGVKD. Trimming cost V 10 bases and J 0 bases, with 16 bases left between them. CDR3 nucleotide sequence: TGTGCCAGCAACTCGGGAATTAGCTCCTACGAGCAGTACTTC. This encodes CASNSGISSYEQYF.

This chain uses TRBV4-1 with TRBJ1-5; no firm D call. This CDR3 has 16 residues. The germline V gene encodes CDR1 MGHRA and CDR2 YSYEKL. V was pared by 0 bases and J by 0 bases, with 9 bases between. Here the CDR3 reads CASSQDNTYSNQPQHF. In nucleotides, the CDR3 is TGCGCCAGCAGCCAAGATAACACATATAGCAATCAGCCCCAGCATTTT.

V and J are TRBV5-1 and TRBJ2-7; no definite D call. With 0 bases removed from V and 5 bases from J, the gap between germline ends came to 9 bases. This CDR3 has 13 amino acids. Looked up from germline, CDR1 is SGHRS and CDR2 is YFSETQ. The CDR3 bases are TGCGCCAGCAGCTTGGAAGGGTGGGACGAGCAGTACTTC. Its translation: CASSLEGWDEQYF.

This clone was seen repeatedly, ten times or more. The sample has other DNA sequences that encode this CDR3 too. DNA for the CDR3: TGTGCCTGGAGTAGGGGGGCAGGGCAGCCCCAGCATTTT. Protein product: CAWSRGAGQPQHF. The chain couples TRBV30 to TRBJ1-5; TRBD1 is a possible D gene (6 bases). V dropped 2 bases and J dropped 7 bases, with 12 bases sitting between them. CDR1 and CDR2 from the germline V gene are GTSNPN and SVGIG (reference sequence). This CDR3 region has 13 residues.

This chain uses TRBV9 with TRBJ2-3; TRBD2 agrees at 8 bases. Germline lookup yields CDR1 SGDLS and CDR2 YYNGEE. V was pared by 4 bases and J by 2 bases, with 9 bases of the junction left unmatched. This CDR3 comprises 16 residues. DNA for the CDR3: TGTGCCAGCAGCAAAGGAGCGGGAGAAGTCACAGATACGCAGTATTTT. Translation: CASSKGAGEVTDTQYF.

The rearrangement joins TRBV7-2 to TRBJ2-3; TRBD2 matches at 15 bases. Trimming took 4 bases from V and 2 from J; bases not matched to a gene: 4. Germline loops: CDR1 SGHTA, CDR2 FQGNSA. The CDR3 length is 17 residues. The CDR3 protein is CASSWGLAGGSTDTQYF. CDR3 nucleotide sequence: TGTGCCAGCAGCTGGGGACTAGCGGGAGGATCCACAGATACGCAGTATTTT. Drawing the rest from reference TRBV7-2 and TRBJ2-3, the complete variable domain is GAGVSQSPSNKVTEKGKDVELRCDPISGHTALYWYRQSLGQGLEFLIYFQGNSAPDKSGLPSDRFSAERTGGSVSTLTIQRTQQEDSAVYLCASSWGLAGGSTDTQYFGPGTRLTVL.

The rearrangement joins TRBV10-3 to TRBJ1-1; 8 bases are shared with TRBD1. This CDR3 region has 16 residues. V gave up 2 bases and J gave up 4 bases; unmatched junction bases: 9. CDR1 and CDR2 (germline): ENHRY, SYGVKD. The CDR3 region is CAISEGPGQGGTEAFF. CDR3 in DNA: TGTGCCATCAGTGAGGGACCCGGACAGGGCGGCACTGAAGCTTTCTTT.

The V gene is TRBV19, the J gene TRBJ2-7, with D tentatively TRBD1 or TRBD2 (5 bases each). The CDR3 is 13 residues long. V lost 3 bases and J lost 9, with 15 bases in between. Germline V CDR1 and CDR2: LNHDA, SQIVND (reference sequence). DNA of the CDR3: TGTGCCAGTAGTATGGGACCCTCGCCCCCGCAGTACTTC. Protein sequence: CASSMGPSPPQYF.

This clone appeared once. The rearrangement links TRBV19 to TRBJ2-7; TRBD2 might be the D (5 bases). The V gene's germline CDR1 is LNHDA and CDR2 SQIVND (reference sequence). With 9 bases removed from V and 3 bases from J, the gap between germline ends came to 18 bases. This CDR3 has 14 residues. CDR3 coding DNA: TGTGCCAGCAGAGGACTGGGCAGTATCTACGAGCAGTACTTC. This encodes CASRGLGSIYEQYF.

This clone occurred once. The V and J genes are TRBV7-8 and TRBJ1-6; D call uncertain. The CDR3 has 12 residues. Germline CDR1 and CDR2: SGHVS and FQNEAQ. V was trimmed by 3 bases and J by 10 bases, leaving 7 bases between them. The CDR3 loop reads CASSLVQSPLHF. CDR3 DNA: TGTGCCAGCAGCTTGGTCCAGTCACCCCTCCACTTT.

The chain joins TRBV21-1 to TRBJ1-5; TRBD1 is the table's D call and was not checked against the DNA. TRBV21-1 is a documented pseudogene. The CDR3 runs to 14 residues. This CDR3 reads CASSLQGASQPQHF. CDR3 bases: TGTGCCAGCAGCCTACAGGGGGCGAGTCAGCCCCAGCATTTT.

V gene TRBV5-4 combines with J gene TRBJ2-3, with a possible D match to TRBD1 (5 bases). V was clipped by 4 bases and J by 1 base, with 13 bases between them. CDR1 is SGHNT, CDR2 YYREEE, per germline (reference sequence). This CDR3 has 15 residues. CDR3 loop: CASSNQGSGTDTQYF. The CDR3 nucleotides are TGTGCCAGCAGCAATCAGGGATCCGGCACAGATACGCAGTATTTT.

This chain uses TRBV11-1 with TRBJ1-3; D is possibly TRBD1 (6 bases). The CDR3 has 13 residues. Trimming removed 5 bases from V and 4 bases from J, with 9 bases in between. Germline CDR1 and CDR2: SGHAT and FQDESV (reference sequence). CDR3 in amino acids: CASSTDSGNTIYF. The CDR3 nucleotides are TGTGCCAGCAGCACGGACAGCGGAAACACCATATATTTT. The full variable domain, in which reference TRBV11-1 and TRBJ1-3 provide the parts outside the CDR3, is EAEVAQSPRYKITEKSQAVAFWCDPISGHATLYWYRQILGQGPELLVQFQDESVVDDSQLPKDRFSAERLKGVDSTLKIQPAELGDSAMYLCASSTDSGNTIYFGEGSWLTVV.

This clone was seen a single time. The chain employs TRBV5-4 and TRBJ1-6; 9 bases are a match to TRBD1. The CDR3 has 16 amino acids. Germline V gives CDR1 SGHNT, CDR2 YYREEE (reference sequence). Trimming removed 0 bases from V and 10 bases from J; junction bases left unmatched: 8. Here the CDR3 DNA reads TGTGCCAGCAGCTTGGGGACAGGGGTCGGATACTCACCCCTCCACTTT. Its translation is CASSLGTGVGYSPLHF.

As concerns this clone: The same CDR3 arises from other DNA sequences in this sample as well. The genes are TRBV14 and TRBJ2-5, with D possibly matching TRBD1 (6 bases). In germline, CDR1 is SGHDN, CDR2 FVKESK. Trimming took 4 bases from V and 2 from J, leaving 8 bases between them. CDR3 size: 13 residues. The CDR3 sequence is CASSRGQQETQYF. The CDR3 coding sequence is TGTGCCAGCAGCCGGGGGCAGCAAGAGACCCAGTACTTC.

The chain combines TRBV7-2 with TRBJ2-2; 9 bases are a match to TRBD2. This CDR3 has 16 residues. CDR1 SGHTA and CDR2 FQGNSA come from the germline V gene. J lost 3 bases, V lost 0 bases, and 2 bases had no gene match. The CDR3 spells CASSLALAGYTGELFF. CDR3 bases: TGTGCCAGCAGCTTAGCCCTAGCGGGGTACACCGGGGAGCTGTTTTTT.

The rearrangement joins TRBV21-1 to TRBJ2-7; the table's D call TRBD2 went unverified against the DNA. TRBV21-1 is marked as a pseudogene. The CDR3 totals 16 residues. The CDR3 DNA is TGTGCCAGCAGAGAGAGAAAAGGATCTTCGGGGTACGAGCAGTACTTC. Amino acids: CASRERKGSSGYEQYF.

This rearrangement joins TRBV5-8 to TRBJ1-5; D uncertain. The CDR3 extends over 13 amino acids. Germline loops: CDR1 SGHTS, CDR2 YDEGEE. Trimming cost V 4 bases and J 5 bases, with 10 bases left between them. The CDR3 sequence is CASSGGLDQPQHF. The CDR3 DNA reads as TGTGCCAGCAGCGGCGGGTTAGATCAGCCCCAGCATTTT.

The CDR3 loop reads CASRTGTGLVNEQFF. The CDR3 nucleotides read TGTGCCAGTCGAACCGGGACGGGCCTTGTTAATGAGCAGTTCTTC. This chain joins TRBV18 and TRBJ2-1; D possibly matches TRBD1 or TRBD2 (5 bases each). V lost 9 bases and J 7 bases, leaving 22 bases between the germline ends. The length of the CDR3 is 15 residues. Germline V gene data show CDR1 as KGHSH and CDR2 as LQKENI.

The chain employs TRBV6-1 and TRBJ1-2; the match to TRBD1 covers 12 bases. V gave up 2 bases and J gave up 3 bases; unmatched junction bases: 13. This CDR3 has 19 amino acids. Germline lookup yields CDR1 MNHNS and CDR2 SASEGT. The CDR3 is CASSEWIRDRGRGDYGYTF. The CDR3 nucleotides read TGTGCCAGCAGTGAATGGATCCGGGACAGGGGGCGCGGGGACTATGGCTACACCTTC.